This TCR beta chain was obtained from a study of technical replicates of blood from a few donors. Germline V gene lookup returns CDR1 MDHEN and CDR2 SYDVKM. V lost 6 bases and J 6 bases, leaving 19 bases between the germline ends. The CDR3 loop spans 15 amino acids. This table comes from immunoSEQ multiplex PCR, and its TCRdb copy is limited to in-frame clones, with some not included. The sample contains 82,000 or so clones, roughly 95% of which appear only once. The clonotype comes from a human donor in good health. The sequencing sample was made of T cells isolated from PBMCs. The chain carries TRBV28 and TRBJ2-3; D might be TRBD1 (6 bases). Written as DNA, the CDR3 is TGTGCCAGCAGCTTTCAGGGGAGAACCCCGGATACGCAGTATTTT. It yields the protein CASSFQGRTPDTQYF.